The 16 T cell receptor beta chains presented below share a single source sample, sequenced in a study of CD8 T cells in ankylosing spondylitis. MiXCR, run by TCRdb on the 5' RACE reads, gives a single entry per CDR3 protein. The table lists about 260,000 distinct CDR3 sequences, around 20% of them singletons, with 7.5% to 9% in the top ten. The sequencing input was blood, either unsorted or a sorted T cell fraction (not recorded which). The receptor source for this set is a male donor with ankylosing spondylitis or in good health (not recorded which).

This clonotype was seen just once. The CDR3 bases are TGCAGTGCCTGGGACTGGAGCCGGGCCCCAGATACGCAGTATTTT. It is translated as CSAWDWSRAPDTQYF. The chain has TRBV20-1 and TRBJ2-3; TRBD2 is a possible D gene (6 bases). Germline CDR1 reads DFQATT; CDR2 reads SNEGSKA (reference sequence). Trimming removed 6 bases at V and 4 bases at J, with 20 bases between. CDR3 length: 15 amino acids.

This clonotype has a handful of counts. This sequence joins TRBV20-1 and TRBJ1-2, with 7 bases identical to TRBD1. Germline V gene sequence: CDR1 DFQATT, CDR2 SNEGSKA (reference sequence). The CDR3 sequence is 14 residues long. With V trimmed by 3 bases and J by 4 bases, 8 bases remained unmatched. CDR3 protein: CSASGGGAGYGYTF. The CDR3 DNA sequence: TGCAGTGCTAGTGGAGGGGGCGCTGGCTATGGCTACACCTTC.

This clonotype has more than one count but fewer than ten. The rearrangement uses TRBV28 and TRBJ2-3; TRBD2 might be the D (5 bases). The CDR3 extends over 17 amino acids. The ends were cut back, 3 bases at V and 2 bases at J, with 18 bases in the middle. Germline CDR1 and CDR2: MDHEN and SYDVKM. The CDR3 protein is CASSFASTRSYTDTQYF. The CDR3 nucleotides read TGTGCCAGCAGTTTTGCGTCCACTAGAAGCTACACAGATACGCAGTATTTT. The full variable domain, rest sourced from reference TRBV28 and TRBJ2-3, is DVKVTQSSRYLVKRTGEKVFLECVQDMDHENMFWYRQDPGLGLRLIYFSYDVKMKEKGDIPEGYSVSREKKERFSLILESASTNQTSMYLCASSFASTRSYTDTQYFGPGTRLTVL.

The table lists this clonotype with many counts. The rearrangement links TRBV3-1 to TRBJ1-2; weak D call: TRBD1 (5 bases). The germline gives CDR1 LGHDT, CDR2 YNNKEL (reference sequence). Trimming stripped 1 base from V and 4 bases from J, with 10 bases between. The CDR3 extends over 14 amino acids. The CDR3 protein is CASSQVTTAYGYTF. As DNA, the CDR3 is TGTGCCAGCAGCCAAGTAACGACAGCCTATGGCTACACCTTC.

Ten or more counts support this clonotype. The chain uses TRBV5-1 and TRBJ2-5, with a tentative D call TRBD1 (5 bases). Germline CDR1 SGHRS, CDR2 YFSETQ. The CDR3 is 15 residues long. V lost 0 bases, J lost 5 bases, and 14 bases lay in between. Here the CDR3 reads CASSLASAGMETQYF. The CDR3 bases are TGCGCCAGCAGCTTGGCCTCGGCAGGGATGGAGACCCAGTACTTC.

The table lists this clonotype with many counts. The chain recombines TRBV5-1 with TRBJ2-5, with D perhaps matching TRBD1 (6 bases). V lost 4 bases and J lost 0, with 13 bases in between. Germline-derived CDR1 and CDR2 are SGHRS and YFSETQ. CDR3 length equals 15 residues. The CDR3 loop reads CASSPGTQYQETQYF. CDR3 bases: TGCGCCAGCAGCCCGGGGACACAGTACCAAGAGACCCAGTACTTC.

This clonotype came up many times. The genes are TRBV28 and TRBJ2-7, with D tentatively TRBD2 (5 bases). The V gene's germline CDR1 is MDHEN and CDR2 SYDVKM. The length of the CDR3 is 14 residues. V was clipped by 4 bases and J by 4 bases, with 14 bases between them. DNA for the CDR3: TGTGCCAGCAGTTCCCATTGGACTGAATACGAGCAGTACGTC. This gives the protein CASSSHWTEYEQYV.

This clonotype was observed a few times. Relative to the germline gene, one junction end is altered; a read error may explain this. The chain links TRBV7-7 to TRBJ2-5; TRBD1 matches 7 bases. Germline values: CDR1 SSHAT, CDR2 FNYEAQ (reference sequence). The CDR3 runs 13 residues. The CDR3 region is CASSWDRQETQYF. CDR3 nucleotides: TGTGCTAGCAGCTGGGACAGACAAGAGACCCAGTACTTC. Full variable domain (outside the CDR3, taken from reference TRBV7-7 and TRBJ2-5): GAGVSQSPRYKVTKRGQDVTLRCDPISSHATLYWYQQALGQGPEFLTYFNYEAQPDKSGLPSDRFSAERPEGSISTLTIQRTEQRDSAMYRCASSWDRQETQYFGPGTRLLVL.

The V gene is TRBV20-1, the J gene TRBJ2-3; weak D call: TRBD1 (6 bases). The V and J ends lost 2 bases and 3 bases respectively, with 21 bases between them. Germline V gives CDR1 DFQATT, CDR2 SNEGSKA (reference sequence). The CDR3 extends over 17 amino acids. The CDR3 DNA reads as TGCAGTGCTAGATCAACTGGACAGATTTTTCAAACAGATACGCAGTATTTT. Its translation: CSARSTGQIFQTDTQYF.

This clonotype was found a few times. V and J are TRBV12-3 or TRBV12-4 and TRBJ2-1, with D perhaps matching TRBD2 (6 bases). V lost 4 bases and J lost 4, with 8 bases in between. This CDR3 contains 13 residues. This chain's CDR3 is CASSWAGYNEQFF. In DNA, the CDR3 is TGTGCCAGCAGTTGGGCGGGGTACAATGAGCAGTTCTTC.

This chain uses TRBV28 with TRBJ2-3; 9 bases agree with TRBD2. The CDR3 has 15 amino acids. CDR1 is MDHEN, CDR2 SYDVKM, per germline. V gave up 5 bases and J gave up 6 bases; unmatched junction bases: 9. The CDR3 loop reads CASSPLGLASDTQYF. In DNA, the CDR3 is TGTGCCAGCAGTCCGCTCGGACTAGCGTCCGATACGCAGTATTTT.

This clonotype was detected only a few times. The gene calls are TRBV10-3 and TRBJ1-1; D might be TRBD1 (5 bases). Trimming took 0 bases from V and 4 from J, leaving 12 bases between them. Looked up from germline, CDR1 is ENHRY and CDR2 is SYGVKD. The CDR3 consists of 15 residues. Here the CDR3 DNA reads TGTGCCATCAGTGAGTCTGCGGGGCGGGGCACTGAAGCTTTCTTT. Translating gives CAISESAGRGTEAFF.

The chain links TRBV23-1 to TRBJ2-7; 9 bases agree with TRBD2. TRBV23-1 is filed as an ORF, its function uncertain. V lost 4 bases, J lost 4 bases, and 14 bases stayed unmatched. CDR3 size: 17 residues. CDR3 sequence: CASSPPGLAGVWYEQYV. The CDR3, as DNA: TGCGCCAGCAGTCCACCAGGATTAGCGGGAGTATGGTACGAGCAGTACGTC.

In its sample, this clonotype was seen many times. The chain couples TRBV10-2 to TRBJ2-5; no reliable D call. V was clipped by 10 bases and J by 7 bases, with 13 bases between them. Germline V gene lookup returns CDR1 WSHSY and CDR2 SAAADI. The CDR3 consists of 11 residues. CDR3 bases: TGCGCCACCTCCGATCGTCGGACCCAGTACTTC. As protein: CATSDRRTQYF.

The chain carries TRBV14 and TRBJ1-6, with D possibly being TRBD1 (5 bases). Germline-derived CDR1 and CDR2 are SGHDN and FVKESK. This CDR3 has 15 amino acids. V was shortened by 5 bases and J by 9 bases, with 17 bases between the two germline ends. DNA of the CDR3: TGTGCCAGCAGCGGGGCGATGGGCCCCGTTTCACCCCTCCACTTT. This gives the protein CASSGAMGPVSPLHF.

The CDR3 DNA sequence: TGTGCCAGCAGCAAAGTCCCGGACGTAAGCTCCTACGAGCAGTACGTC. It translates to CASSKVPDVSSYEQYV. V gene TRBV21-1 combines with J gene TRBJ2-7; the table's TRBD1 call for D was not verified on the DNA. TRBV21-1 represents a pseudogene. CDR3 length: 16 residues.